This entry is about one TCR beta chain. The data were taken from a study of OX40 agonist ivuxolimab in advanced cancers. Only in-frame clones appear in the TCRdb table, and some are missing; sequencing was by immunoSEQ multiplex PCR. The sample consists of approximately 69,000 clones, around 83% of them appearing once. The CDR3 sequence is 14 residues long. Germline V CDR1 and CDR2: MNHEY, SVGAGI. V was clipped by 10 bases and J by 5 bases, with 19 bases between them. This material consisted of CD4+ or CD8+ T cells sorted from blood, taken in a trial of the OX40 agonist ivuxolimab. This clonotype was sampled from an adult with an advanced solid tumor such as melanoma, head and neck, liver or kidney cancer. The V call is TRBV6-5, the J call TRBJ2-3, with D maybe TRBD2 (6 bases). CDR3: CATGGRGRGDTQYF. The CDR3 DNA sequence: TGTGCCACCGGGGGAAGGGGCCGGGGAGATACGCAGTATTTT.